This T cell receptor beta chain was captured in a study of cytomegalovirus exposure and HLA in healthy donors. Study findings and constraints: The later analysis indicated that the majority of CMV-associated TCR beta chains appeared HLA-restricted. In a later analysis, HLA-associated beta chains showed higher expansion and lower generation probabilities than comparable chains.

The PCR used 60 Vbeta and 13 Jbeta primers. Method: immunoSEQ multiplex PCR; TCRdb's copy keeps in-frame clones and lacks some. This table holds 55,000 to 80,000 clones, approximately 78% found once. Trimming stripped 4 bases from V and 4 bases from J, with 14 bases between. CDR3 length: 14 amino acids. CDR1 is SGHRS, CDR2 YFSETQ, per germline. The sample holds one count of this clone. Its antigen is currently unknown. Sequencing was done on a sample of PBMCs. This receptor was obtained from a middle-aged man in good health and CMV-seronegative. The gene calls are TRBV5-1 and TRBJ1-2, with D possibly being TRBD1 (5 bases). CDR3 region: CASSIREGGYGYTF. The CDR3 coding sequence is TGCGCCAGCAGCATCAGGGAGGGAGGCTATGGCTACACCTTC.